This T cell receptor beta chain was identified during a study of T-cell memory formation after mild COVID-19. TCRdb used MiXCR to reprocess the 5' RACE reads, holding one entry per CDR3 protein. The sample lists 100,000 to 150,000 distinct CDR3 sequences; over 15% were seen once. V was trimmed by 0 bases and J by 1 base, leaving 3 bases between them. Germline CDR1 ENHRY, CDR2 SYGVKD. The CDR3 is 13 amino acids. The genes are TRBV10-3 and TRBJ1-1, with unresolved D. The source of this sequence is a man between 18 and 35 years old who had mild COVID-19 (a few samples of this study predate the infection). Cell type and time point are not known. Sequencing was performed on PBMCs or a T cell subset sorted from them (not recorded which). The CDR3 DNA reads TGTGCCATCAGTGAGTCCGAGAACACTGAAGCTTTCTTT. Translation gives CAISESENTEAFF.